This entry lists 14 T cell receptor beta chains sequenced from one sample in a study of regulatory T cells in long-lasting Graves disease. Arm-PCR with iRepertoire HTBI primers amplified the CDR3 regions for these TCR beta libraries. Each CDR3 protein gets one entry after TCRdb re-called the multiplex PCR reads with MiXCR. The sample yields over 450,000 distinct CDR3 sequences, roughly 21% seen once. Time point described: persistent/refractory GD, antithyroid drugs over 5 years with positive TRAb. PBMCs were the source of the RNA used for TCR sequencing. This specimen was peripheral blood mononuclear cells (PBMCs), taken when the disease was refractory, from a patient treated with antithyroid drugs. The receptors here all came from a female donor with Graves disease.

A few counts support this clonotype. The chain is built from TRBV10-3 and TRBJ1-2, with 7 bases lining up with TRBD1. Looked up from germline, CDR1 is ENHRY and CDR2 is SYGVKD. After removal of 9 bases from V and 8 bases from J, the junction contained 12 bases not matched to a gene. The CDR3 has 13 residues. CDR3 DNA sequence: TGTGCCATAGAAGGCGACAGGGACGGAGGCTACACCTTC. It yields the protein CAIEGDRDGGYTF.

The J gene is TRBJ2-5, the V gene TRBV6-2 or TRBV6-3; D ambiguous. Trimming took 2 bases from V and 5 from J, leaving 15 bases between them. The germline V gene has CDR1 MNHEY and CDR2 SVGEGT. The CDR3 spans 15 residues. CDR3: CASSYVFGRIETQYF. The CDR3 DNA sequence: TGTGCCAGCAGTTACGTTTTTGGCAGAATTGAGACCCAGTACTTC.

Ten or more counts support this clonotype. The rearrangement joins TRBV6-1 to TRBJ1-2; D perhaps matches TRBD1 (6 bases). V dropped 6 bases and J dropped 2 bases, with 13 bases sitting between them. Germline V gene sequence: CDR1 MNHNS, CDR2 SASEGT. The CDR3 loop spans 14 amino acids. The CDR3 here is CASRRGQNNYGYTF. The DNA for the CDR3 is TGTGCCAGCAGGCGCGGACAGAACAACTATGGCTACACCTTC.

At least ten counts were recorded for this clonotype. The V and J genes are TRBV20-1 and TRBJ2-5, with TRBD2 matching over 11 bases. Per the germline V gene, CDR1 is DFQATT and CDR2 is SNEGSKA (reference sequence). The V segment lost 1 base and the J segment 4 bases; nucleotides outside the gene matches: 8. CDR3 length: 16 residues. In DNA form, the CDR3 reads TGCAGTGCTAGAGGCGGTAGCGGGAGGGCCGTAGAGACCCAGTACTTC. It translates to CSARGGSGRAVETQYF.

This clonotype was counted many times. The CDR3 coding sequence is TGTGCCAGCAGACCAACAGGGGGCGGAACTGAAGCTTTCTTT. It translates to CASRPTGGGTEAFF. This chain uses TRBV6-2 or TRBV6-3 with TRBJ1-1; TRBD1 agrees at 9 bases. Germline V gene data show CDR1 as MNHEY and CDR2 as SVGEGT. V shed 6 bases, J shed 5 bases, and the junction held 7 bases outside the gene matches. The CDR3 extends over 14 amino acids.

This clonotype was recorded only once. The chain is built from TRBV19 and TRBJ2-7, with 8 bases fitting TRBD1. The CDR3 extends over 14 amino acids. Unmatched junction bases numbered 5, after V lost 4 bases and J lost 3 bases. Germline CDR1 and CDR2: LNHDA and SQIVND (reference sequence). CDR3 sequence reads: CASSTRTGRYEQYF. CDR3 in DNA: TGTGCCAGTAGTACGAGGACAGGGCGCTACGAGCAGTACTTC.

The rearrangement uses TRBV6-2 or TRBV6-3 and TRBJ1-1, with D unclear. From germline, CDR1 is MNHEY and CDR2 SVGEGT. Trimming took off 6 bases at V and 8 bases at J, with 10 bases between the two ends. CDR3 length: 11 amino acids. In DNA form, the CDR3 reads TGTGCCAGCAGCTCGGGCAGGGAAGCTTTCTTT. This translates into CASSSGREAFF.

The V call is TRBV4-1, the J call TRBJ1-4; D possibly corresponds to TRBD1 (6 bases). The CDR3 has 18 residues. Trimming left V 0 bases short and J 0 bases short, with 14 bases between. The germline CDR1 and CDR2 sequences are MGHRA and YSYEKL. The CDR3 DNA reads TGCGCCAGCAGCCAAGATGAACAGGGTCTTGCAACTAATGAAAAACTGTTTTTT. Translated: CASSQDEQGLATNEKLFF.

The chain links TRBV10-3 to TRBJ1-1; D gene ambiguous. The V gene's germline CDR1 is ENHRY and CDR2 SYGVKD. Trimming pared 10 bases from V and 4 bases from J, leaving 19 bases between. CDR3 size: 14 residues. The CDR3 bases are TGTGCCACGGCCCCCGAGGACCCAGCCACTGAAGCTTTCTTT. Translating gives CATAPEDPATEAFF.

The CDR3 sequence is CAWSRTDSNQPQHF. The DNA for the CDR3 is TGTGCCTGGAGTCGGACGGATAGCAATCAGCCCCAGCATTTT. The chain uses TRBV30 and TRBJ1-5; D remains unclear. The germline V and J ends were trimmed by 2 bases and 0 bases, with 8 bases remaining between them. The CDR3 runs 14 residues. CDR1 GTSNPN and CDR2 SVGIG come from the germline V gene (reference sequence).

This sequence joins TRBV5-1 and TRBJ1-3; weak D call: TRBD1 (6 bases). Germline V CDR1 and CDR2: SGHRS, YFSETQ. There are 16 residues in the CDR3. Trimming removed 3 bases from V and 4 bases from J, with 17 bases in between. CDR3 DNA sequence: TGCGCCAGCAGCTCAATGACAGGATCGGACGGAAACACCATATATTTT. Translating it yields CASSSMTGSDGNTIYF. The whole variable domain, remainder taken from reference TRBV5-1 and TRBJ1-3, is KAGVTQTPRYLIKTRGQQVTLSCSPISGHRSVSWYQQTPGQGLQFLFEYFSETQRNKGNFPGRFSGRQFSNSRSEMNVSTLELGDSALYLCASSSMTGSDGNTIYFGEGSWLTVV.

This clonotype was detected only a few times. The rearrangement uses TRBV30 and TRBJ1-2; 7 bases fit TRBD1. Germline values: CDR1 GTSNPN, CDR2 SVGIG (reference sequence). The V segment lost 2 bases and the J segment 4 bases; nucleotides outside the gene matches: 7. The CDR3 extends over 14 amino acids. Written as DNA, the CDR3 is TGTGCCTGGAGTCAAAAGGGACAGTTCTATGGCTACACCTTC. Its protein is CAWSQKGQFYGYTF.

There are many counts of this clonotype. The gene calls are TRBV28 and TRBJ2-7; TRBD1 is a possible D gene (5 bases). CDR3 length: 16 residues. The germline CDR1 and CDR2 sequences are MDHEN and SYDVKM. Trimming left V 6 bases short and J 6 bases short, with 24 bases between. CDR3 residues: CASSPVLGQGDAEQYF. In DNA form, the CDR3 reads TGTGCCAGCAGCCCCGTTCTCGGGCAGGGTGACGCCGAGCAGTACTTC.

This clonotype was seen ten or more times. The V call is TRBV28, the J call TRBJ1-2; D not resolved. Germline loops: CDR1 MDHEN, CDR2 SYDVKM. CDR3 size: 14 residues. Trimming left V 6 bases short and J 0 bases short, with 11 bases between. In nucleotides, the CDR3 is TGTGCCAGCAGACCTAGTGACACTAACTATGGCTACACCTTC. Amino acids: CASRPSDTNYGYTF.